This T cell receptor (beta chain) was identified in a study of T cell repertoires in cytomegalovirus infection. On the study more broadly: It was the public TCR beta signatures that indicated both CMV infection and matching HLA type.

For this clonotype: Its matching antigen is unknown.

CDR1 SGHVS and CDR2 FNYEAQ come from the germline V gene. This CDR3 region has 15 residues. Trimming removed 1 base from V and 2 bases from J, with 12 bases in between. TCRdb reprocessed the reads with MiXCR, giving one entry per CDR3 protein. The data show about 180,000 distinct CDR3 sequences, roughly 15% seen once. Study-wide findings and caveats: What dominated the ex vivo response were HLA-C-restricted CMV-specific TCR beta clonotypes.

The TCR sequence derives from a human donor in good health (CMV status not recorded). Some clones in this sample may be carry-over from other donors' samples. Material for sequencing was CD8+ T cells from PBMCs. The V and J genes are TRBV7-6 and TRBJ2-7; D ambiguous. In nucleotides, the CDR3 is TGTGCCAGCAGCTTAGAGGCAGCCCCTACCTACGAGCAGTACTTC. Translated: CASSLEAAPTYEQYF.